This T cell receptor beta chain was documented in a study of preoperative IRX-2 immunotherapy in early breast cancer (dated by TCRdb to between 2017 and 2020). Read against the paper, the sample's treatment or condition label means: preoperative locoregional IRX-2 cytokine immunotherapy. The samples were obtained from a phase Ib study that tested preoperative, locoregional IRX-2 cytokine immunotherapy designed to prime immune responses. Donors were patients with early-stage breast cancer who received IRX-2 before surgery. From its cysteine to its phenylalanine, the CDR3 spans 16 amino acids. The only DNA kept is the CDR3, 48 bases in frame from the first base. CDR1 and CDR2 are drawn from the germline V gene: SGHVS, FNYEAQ. V was cut back by 7 bases and J by 6 bases, leaving a gap of 22 bases between them. Worth noting for this clone: Its antigen is unknown. No much larger clone is present one base from it, and per-base qualities are unavailable.

The library relied on the immunoSEQ multiplex PCR assay. TCRdb's version of the immuneACCESS table is confined to in-frame rearrangements and falls short of the full clone set. An unresolved V gene accounts for under half of the shortfall where checked; the remainder is of unknown origin. The sample contains about 5,600 clones, 55% to 65% of them found a single time. Approximately 11% of the sample lies in the top ten. The rearranged segments are TRBV7-6 and TRBJ2-1; TRBD2 is possibly the D segment (5 matching bases). This clonotype was sampled from a human donor with breast cancer. Sample: tumor tissue, taken before IRX-2 immunotherapy. The CDR3 loop reads CASMRGSSFFGNEQFF. The nucleotides read TGTGCCAGCATGAGAGGGAGTAGTTTTTTTGGCAATGAGCAGTTCTTC.